This record concerns one T cell receptor beta chain sequence. This entry comes from a study of blood T cell repertoires in COVID-19. About the research overall: Samples taken during acute and convalescent COVID-19 were collected in the United States, Italy and Spain. From T cells, B-cell-depleted T cells, or PBMCs came the material, which was cDNA or gDNA.

Per the study methods: Reference gene primers were amplified, and this amplification served to estimate nucleated cell counts. TCRdb's copy holds only in-frame clones and misses some; the assay was immunoSEQ multiplex PCR. V, J and clone size reflect that table, while D and trimming were determined from the DNA. The profile shows approximately 100,000 clones, roughly 81% of them singletons. The V and J ends lost 4 bases and 5 bases, in that order; junction bases with no gene match: 9. In germline, CDR1 is SGHNT, CDR2 YYREEE (reference sequence). The CDR3 has 15 residues. The sequenced sample consisted of peripheral blood. The TCR sequence derives from a human donor in a cohort sampled during active COVID-19. The rearrangement links TRBV5-4 to TRBJ2-5; 9 bases agree with TRBD2. Here the CDR3 DNA reads TGTGCCAGCAGCCCCTCCGGGACTAGCCAGGAGACCCAGTACTTC. It is translated as CASSPSGTSQETQYF.